These T cell receptor beta chains were read from a single sample in a study of cytomegalovirus exposure and HLA in healthy donors. Data came from immunoSEQ multiplex PCR; TCRdb stores just in-frame clones and leaves some out. The sample carries over 150,000 clones, roughly 83% recorded once. The sequencing input was PBMCs. These receptors were collected from a boy aged 2 to 10 in good health and CMV-seronegative. Each CDR3 is given with its conserved first and last residue. Each record gives: D gene, clone size, J gene, V gene, CDR3 DNA, CDR3 protein. A D gene is named only where the DNA matches it firmly. Some rows have no size entry. The others give once, few or many, or a class for an expanded clone.

d_call: .; clone_size: .; j_call: TRBJ2-7; v_call: TRBV6-5; cdr3_nt: TGTGCCAGCAGCCATACAGGGGAGGCCTACGAGCAGTACTTC; cdr3_aa: CASSHTGEAYEQYF
d_call: TRBD2; clone_size: .; j_call: TRBJ2-3; v_call: TRBV19; cdr3_nt: TGTGCCAGTATGGCGGGACTAGCGGATACGCAGTATTTT; cdr3_aa: CASMAGLADTQYF
d_call: TRBD2; clone_size: .; j_call: TRBJ2-7; v_call: TRBV7-9; cdr3_nt: TGTGCCAGCAGCCCGATCCCGGGACTAGCGGGACCGGCCTACGAGCAGTACTTC; cdr3_aa: CASSPIPGLAGPAYEQYF
d_call: .; clone_size: once; j_call: TRBJ2-2; v_call: TRBV11-1; cdr3_nt: TGTGCCAGCAGCTTAGGCAGGGCGCTTCGCACCGGGGAGCTGTTTTTT; cdr3_aa: CASSLGRALRTGELFF
d_call: .; clone_size: .; j_call: TRBJ1-2; v_call: TRBV19; cdr3_nt: TGTGCCAGTAGTATAGGCGGCGGCGGCGGCTACACCTTC; cdr3_aa: CASSIGGGGGYTF
d_call: .; clone_size: .; j_call: TRBJ1-5; v_call: TRBV2; cdr3_nt: TGTGCCAGCAGTATTTCCCGGCCCCAGCATTTT; cdr3_aa: CASSISRPQHF
d_call: TRBD1; clone_size: many; j_call: TRBJ1-4; v_call: TRBV2; cdr3_nt: TGTGCCAGCAGTGAAGCCAGCGGACAGGGCGATGAAAAACTGTTTTTT; cdr3_aa: CASSEASGQGDEKLFF
d_call: .; clone_size: .; j_call: TRBJ1-1; v_call: TRBV29-1; cdr3_nt: TGCAGCGTTGAGACTAAAATGAACACTGAAGCTTTCTTT; cdr3_aa: CSVETKMNTEAFF
d_call: TRBD2; clone_size: .; j_call: TRBJ2-7; v_call: TRBV6-1; cdr3_nt: TGTGCCAGCAGCCCCCAGCGGGAGCCCCTCTACGAGCAGTACTTC; cdr3_aa: CASSPQREPLYEQYF
d_call: TRBD1; clone_size: .; j_call: TRBJ1-1; v_call: TRBV5-4; cdr3_nt: TGTGCCAGCAGCTTCAACCCACAGGGGGAGGCTGAAGCTTTCTTT; cdr3_aa: CASSFNPQGEAEAFF
d_call: .; clone_size: .; j_call: TRBJ2-7; v_call: TRBV4-1; cdr3_nt: TGCGCCAGCAGCCAAGAAACCGCTAGCTCCTACGAGCAGTACTTC; cdr3_aa: CASSQETASSYEQYF
d_call: TRBD2; clone_size: once; j_call: TRBJ2-3; v_call: TRBV5-1; cdr3_nt: TGCGCCAGCAGCCGACTAGCGGTTAGCACAGATACGCAGTATTTT; cdr3_aa: CASSRLAVSTDTQYF
d_call: TRBD1; clone_size: .; j_call: TRBJ2-7; v_call: TRBV11-3; cdr3_nt: TGTGCCAGCAGCAGAGGACAGGGAAGGGACGAGCAGTACTTC; cdr3_aa: CASSRGQGRDEQYF
d_call: .; clone_size: .; j_call: TRBJ1-2; v_call: TRBV6-1; cdr3_nt: TGTGCCAGCAGACAGCGCGGAGGTAACTATGGCTACACCTTC; cdr3_aa: CASRQRGGNYGYTF
d_call: .; clone_size: .; j_call: TRBJ2-3; v_call: TRBV23-1; cdr3_nt: TGCGCCAGCAGTCTGGCTCCAGATACGCAGTATTTT; cdr3_aa: CASSLAPDTQYF
d_call: TRBD2; clone_size: .; j_call: TRBJ2-7; v_call: TRBV7-9; cdr3_nt: TGTGCCAGCAGAAGGGAGCGGGGAGAGAAGCAGTACTTC; cdr3_aa: CASRRERGEKQYF
d_call: .; clone_size: .; j_call: TRBJ2-3; v_call: TRBV4-2; cdr3_nt: TGTGCCAGCAGCCAAGATAGGGGGGGGCGTTCAGATACGCAGTATTTT; cdr3_aa: CASSQDRGGRSDTQYF
d_call: .; clone_size: few; j_call: TRBJ2-7; v_call: TRBV6-5; cdr3_nt: TGTGCCAGCAGGTCGATCGTCCACGAGCAGTACTTC; cdr3_aa: CASRSIVHEQYF
d_call: TRBD1; clone_size: .; j_call: TRBJ1-5; v_call: TRBV6-6; cdr3_nt: TGTGCCAGCAGTTACGTAGCAGGGGGATTTGGTCAGCCCCAGCATTTT; cdr3_aa: CASSYVAGGFGQPQHF
d_call: .; clone_size: .; j_call: TRBJ1-4; v_call: TRBV27; cdr3_nt: TGTGCCAGCAGTTTAAGACAGGCGATGAATGAAAAACTGTTTTTT; cdr3_aa: CASSLRQAMNEKLFF
d_call: TRBD2; clone_size: .; j_call: TRBJ2-7; v_call: TRBV5-4; cdr3_nt: TGTGCCAGCAGCCCGGGCGTTTCGGGGGGCTACGAGCAGTACTTC; cdr3_aa: CASSPGVSGGYEQYF
d_call: TRBD1; clone_size: .; j_call: TRBJ2-7; v_call: TRBV27; cdr3_nt: TGTGCCAGCAGTTTAAGAGGGGGCGCATACTTAAACTACGAGCAGTACTTC; cdr3_aa: CASSLRGGAYLNYEQYF
d_call: .; clone_size: .; j_call: TRBJ2-5; v_call: TRBV5-1; cdr3_nt: TGCGCCAGCAGCTTGAATCGCTTTGGCAGAGAGACCCAGTACTTC; cdr3_aa: CASSLNRFGRETQYF
d_call: TRBD2; clone_size: .; j_call: TRBJ2-7; v_call: TRBV5-8; cdr3_nt: TGTGCCAGCAACCCACTAGCGCCGACCTACGAGCAGTACTTC; cdr3_aa: CASNPLAPTYEQYF
d_call: .; clone_size: few; j_call: TRBJ1-3; v_call: TRBV5-6; cdr3_nt: TGTGCCAGCAGCAAAACAGGGTCTGGAAACACCATATATTTT; cdr3_aa: CASSKTGSGNTIYF
d_call: .; clone_size: .; j_call: TRBJ1-4; v_call: TRBV15; cdr3_nt: TGTGCCACCAGCAGTCGGGGAGGTATTGAAAAACTGTTTTTT; cdr3_aa: CATSSRGGIEKLFF
d_call: .; clone_size: .; j_call: TRBJ2-5; v_call: TRBV6-5; cdr3_nt: TGTGCCAGCAGTTATAGCCTACCTACCCAAGAGACCCAGTACTTC; cdr3_aa: CASSYSLPTQETQYF
d_call: TRBD2; clone_size: .; j_call: TRBJ2-3; v_call: TRBV10-1; cdr3_nt: TGCGCCAGCAGGGACTTGACTAGCGGGAGGGCCAGAGATACGCAGTATTTT; cdr3_aa: CASRDLTSGRARDTQYF
d_call: .; clone_size: once; j_call: TRBJ2-7; v_call: TRBV30; cdr3_nt: TGTGCCTGGAGTGGAGGGGGTCCCCTCTACGAGCAGTACTTC; cdr3_aa: CAWSGGGPLYEQYF
d_call: .; clone_size: once; j_call: TRBJ2-6; v_call: TRBV14; cdr3_nt: TGTGCCAGCAGCCAATCAGGCGTCTCTGGGGCCAACGTCCTGACTTTC; cdr3_aa: CASSQSGVSGANVLTF
d_call: TRBD1; clone_size: .; j_call: TRBJ2-1; v_call: TRBV28; cdr3_nt: TGTGCCAGCAGTTTATTCGGACAGGGGGCTTACAATGAGCAGTTCTTC; cdr3_aa: CASSLFGQGAYNEQFF
d_call: .; clone_size: .; j_call: TRBJ1-1; v_call: TRBV5-5; cdr3_nt: TGTGCCAGCAGCTCTAAAGGAGGCACTGAAGCTTTCTTT; cdr3_aa: CASSSKGGTEAFF
d_call: TRBD2; clone_size: .; j_call: TRBJ2-7; v_call: TRBV4-1; cdr3_nt: TGCGCCAGCAGCCAAGAAGGGGGACTAGTTTCCTACGAGCAGTACTTC; cdr3_aa: CASSQEGGLVSYEQYF
d_call: TRBD2; clone_size: .; j_call: TRBJ2-5; v_call: TRBV27; cdr3_nt: TGTGCCAGCAGACTAGCGGGATCCCAAGAGACCCAGTACTTC; cdr3_aa: CASRLAGSQETQYF
d_call: TRBD2; clone_size: .; j_call: TRBJ2-5; v_call: TRBV10-2; cdr3_nt: TGCGCCAGCAGGCCTAGCGGGGAAGAGACCCAGTACTTC; cdr3_aa: CASRPSGEETQYF
d_call: .; clone_size: once; j_call: TRBJ2-7; v_call: TRBV2; cdr3_nt: TGTGCCAGCAGTGAAGATCCCACGGGGGGCGACGAGCAGTACTTC; cdr3_aa: CASSEDPTGGDEQYF
d_call: .; clone_size: once; j_call: TRBJ1-1; v_call: TRBV5-4; cdr3_nt: TGTGCCAGCAGCTTGTACGGGGGGCTGAGGGGAAACACTGAAGCTTTCTTT; cdr3_aa: CASSLYGGLRGNTEAFF
d_call: TRBD2; clone_size: .; j_call: TRBJ2-2; v_call: TRBV19; cdr3_nt: TGTGCCAGTAGCCTAGGAGCGGGAGCCCCGGACACCGGGGAGCTGTTTTTT; cdr3_aa: CASSLGAGAPDTGELFF
d_call: TRBD2; clone_size: .; j_call: TRBJ2-1; v_call: TRBV19; cdr3_nt: TGTGCCAGTAGAGGGACTAGCGGACGGTCCTCCTACAATGAGCAGTTCTTC; cdr3_aa: CASRGTSGRSSYNEQFF
d_call: .; clone_size: .; j_call: TRBJ2-7; v_call: TRBV4-2; cdr3_nt: TGTGCCAGCAGCCAAGAAGGGGCGGAGAGCTCCTACGAGCAGTACTTC; cdr3_aa: CASSQEGAESSYEQYF
d_call: .; clone_size: .; j_call: TRBJ2-1; v_call: TRBV19; cdr3_nt: TGTGCCACCTCCAATAGTCAGGGGGGATCCTACAATGAGCAGTTCTTC; cdr3_aa: CATSNSQGGSYNEQFF
d_call: .; clone_size: .; j_call: TRBJ1-3; v_call: TRBV27; cdr3_nt: TGTGCCAGCAGTTTATCCCAGTCTGGAAACACCATATATTTT; cdr3_aa: CASSLSQSGNTIYF
d_call: TRBD2; clone_size: .; j_call: TRBJ2-5; v_call: TRBV5-1; cdr3_nt: TGCGCCAGCAGCTCGACGGGACTAGCGGTTATACAAGAGACCCAGTACTTC; cdr3_aa: CASSSTGLAVIQETQYF
d_call: TRBD1; clone_size: .; j_call: TRBJ2-7; v_call: TRBV10-3; cdr3_nt: TGTGCCATCAGTGAGAAGGACAGGGTCTACGAGCAGTACTTC; cdr3_aa: CAISEKDRVYEQYF
d_call: .; clone_size: .; j_call: TRBJ2-7; v_call: TRBV10-3; cdr3_nt: TGTGCCATCAGAAACAGGGATTCATCCTACGAGCAGTACTTC; cdr3_aa: CAIRNRDSSYEQYF
d_call: TRBD1; clone_size: .; j_call: TRBJ2-2; v_call: TRBV7-7; cdr3_nt: TGTGCTAGCAGCTTAGTCAGGGGGCGCACCGGGGAGCTGTTTTTT; cdr3_aa: CASSLVRGRTGELFF
d_call: .; clone_size: .; j_call: TRBJ2-7; v_call: TRBV6-1; cdr3_nt: TGTGCCAGCAGCCAGACTTTCGCCGAGCAGTACTTC; cdr3_aa: CASSQTFAEQYF